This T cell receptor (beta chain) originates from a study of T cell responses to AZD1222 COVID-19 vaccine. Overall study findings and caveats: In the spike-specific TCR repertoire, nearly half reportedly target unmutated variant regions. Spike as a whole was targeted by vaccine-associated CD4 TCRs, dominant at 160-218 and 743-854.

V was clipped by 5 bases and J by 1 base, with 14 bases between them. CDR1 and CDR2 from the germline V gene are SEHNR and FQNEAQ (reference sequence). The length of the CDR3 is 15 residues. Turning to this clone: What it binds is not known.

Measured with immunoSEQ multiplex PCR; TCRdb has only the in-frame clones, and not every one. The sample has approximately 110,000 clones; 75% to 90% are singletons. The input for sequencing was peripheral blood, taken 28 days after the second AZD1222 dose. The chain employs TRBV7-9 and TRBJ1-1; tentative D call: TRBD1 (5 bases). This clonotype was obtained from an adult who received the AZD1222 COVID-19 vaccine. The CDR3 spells CASSPPLGQNTEAFF. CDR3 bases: TGTGCCAGCAGCCCCCCCCTGGGGCAGAACACTGAAGCTTTCTTT.